One and the same sample provided the 10 T cell receptor beta chains below, sequenced in a study of cytomegalovirus exposure and HLA in healthy donors. A multiplex PCR was run with 60 Vbeta primers and 13 Jbeta primers. TCRdb's copy holds only in-frame clones and misses some; the assay was immunoSEQ multiplex PCR. Among 45,000 to 55,000 clones listed, around three fifths were seen once. The specimen sequenced was PBMCs. All receptors derive from a human donor in good health.

V usage is TRBV29-1 and J usage is TRBJ1-1; D not certain. The CDR3 sequence is 12 residues long. Germline values: CDR1 SQVTM, CDR2 ANQGSEA. V lost 6 bases, J lost 0 bases, and 8 bases lay in between. CDR3 DNA: TGCAGCGTGGCACAACTGAACACTGAAGCTTTCTTT. It specifies CSVAQLNTEAFF. Filled out from reference TRBV29-1 and TRBJ1-1, the complete variable domain reads SAVISQKPSRDICQRGTSLTIQCQVDSQVTMMFWYRQQPGQSLTLIATANQGSEATYESGFVIDKFPISRPNLTFSTLTVSNMSPEDSSIYLCSVAQLNTEAFFGQGTRLTVV.

This rearrangement joins TRBV2 to TRBJ1-2, with D perhaps TRBD1 (5 bases). CDR1 and CDR2 from the germline V gene are SNHLY and FYNNEI. The CDR3 is made up of 14 amino acids. The V end was cut by 0 bases, the J end by 4 bases, with 9 bases between. CDR3 loop: CASSEAPGPYGYTF. The CDR3 DNA reads as TGTGCCAGCAGTGAAGCGCCAGGGCCCTATGGCTACACCTTC. Full variable domain (remainder filled in from reference TRBV2 and TRBJ1-2): EPEVTQTPSHQVTQMGQEVILRCVPISNHLYFYWYRQILGQKVEFLVSFYNNEISEKSEIFDDQFSVERPDGSNFTLKIRSTKLEDSAMYFCASSEAPGPYGYTFGSGTRLTVV.

The genes are TRBV7-9 and TRBJ1-6; 7 positions agree with TRBD1. The germline gives CDR1 SEHNR, CDR2 FQNEAQ (reference sequence). V trimming: 5 bases; J trimming: 7 bases; junction bases outside the gene matches: 8. The CDR3 runs to 15 residues. CDR3 residues: CASSQRQGINSPLHF. The CDR3 nucleotides are TGTGCCAGCAGCCAGAGACAGGGTATAAATTCACCCCTCCACTTT. Full variable domain (remainder filled in from reference TRBV7-9 and TRBJ1-6): DTGVSQNPRHKITKRGQNVTFRCDPISEHNRLYWYRQTLGQGPEFLTYFQNEAQLEKSRLLSDRFSAERPKGSFSTLEIQRTEQGDSAMYLCASSQRQGINSPLHFGNGTRLTVT.

By sample fraction, this clone is hyperexpanded. V usage is TRBV6-5 and J usage is TRBJ1-1; D possibly corresponds to TRBD1 (5 bases). This CDR3 is built from 14 residues. Trimming took off 7 bases at V and 0 bases at J, with 12 bases between the two ends. The germline gives CDR1 MNHEY, CDR2 SVGAGI. CDR3: CASTTDILNTEAFF. The CDR3 region has the DNA TGTGCCAGCACCACGGACATTCTGAACACTGAAGCTTTCTTT.

This clone was counted once. The chain couples TRBV30 to TRBJ1-1; the D is unclear. Trimming left V 8 bases short and J 1 base short, with 20 bases between. There are 15 residues in the CDR3. The germline V gene has CDR1 GTSNPN and CDR2 SVGIG (reference sequence). The CDR3 sequence: CAVTRSALRNTEAFF. The CDR3 DNA reads as TGTGCCGTTACGAGGAGCGCCTTAAGGAACACTGAAGCTTTCTTT.

The chain joins TRBV6-5 to TRBJ1-2; D not certain. There are 13 residues in the CDR3. Germline V gene sequence: CDR1 MNHEY, CDR2 SVGAGI. Between the trimmed V and J ends, which lost 3 bases and 4 bases, there was a span of 9 bases. The CDR3 region has the DNA TGTGCCAGCAGTTATCATTTCGGCTATGGCTACACCTTC. As protein: CASSYHFGYGYTF.

This clone is medium-sized (0.01 to 0.1%) in the sample. The chain carries TRBV19 and TRBJ2-7; tentative D call: TRBD1 (5 bases). The germline V gene encodes CDR1 LNHDA and CDR2 SQIVND (reference sequence). This CDR3 is 12 amino acids long. V was clipped by 8 bases and J by 3 bases, with 11 bases between them. The CDR3 region is CASSSGHYEQYF. In DNA, the CDR3 is TGTGCCAGTTCTTCAGGGCACTACGAGCAGTACTTC.

This chain connects TRBV30 to TRBJ1-5, with D perhaps matching TRBD1 (6 bases). Trimming pared 4 bases from V and 4 bases from J, leaving 17 bases between. Germline CDR1 is GTSNPN and CDR2 is SVGIG (reference sequence). The CDR3 has 15 amino acids. DNA of the CDR3: TGTGCCTGGACCCCAGGAGGGGGGGGAAATCAGCCCCAGCATTTT. Translating it yields CAWTPGGGGNQPQHF.

The V and J genes are TRBV6-6 and TRBJ2-5; 9 bases are shared with TRBD2. The CDR3 totals 15 residues. Germline CDR1 is MNHNY and CDR2 is SVGAGI (reference sequence). V lost 8 bases, J lost 5 bases, and 12 bases stayed unmatched. The CDR3: CASATGRGGGETQYF. In nucleotides, the CDR3 is TGTGCCAGCGCGACGGGGCGGGGGGGCGGTGAGACCCAGTACTTC.

V is TRBV13 and J is TRBJ1-1; D is perhaps TRBD1 (5 bases). The germline V and J ends were trimmed by 5 bases and 8 bases, with 15 bases remaining between them. The CDR3 covers 13 residues. The germline V gene encodes CDR1 PRHDT and CDR2 FYEKMQ (reference sequence). The CDR3 region has the DNA TGTGCCAGCAGCGTTGCAGGGAGGAACGAAGCTTTCTTT. Translation gives CASSVAGRNEAFF.